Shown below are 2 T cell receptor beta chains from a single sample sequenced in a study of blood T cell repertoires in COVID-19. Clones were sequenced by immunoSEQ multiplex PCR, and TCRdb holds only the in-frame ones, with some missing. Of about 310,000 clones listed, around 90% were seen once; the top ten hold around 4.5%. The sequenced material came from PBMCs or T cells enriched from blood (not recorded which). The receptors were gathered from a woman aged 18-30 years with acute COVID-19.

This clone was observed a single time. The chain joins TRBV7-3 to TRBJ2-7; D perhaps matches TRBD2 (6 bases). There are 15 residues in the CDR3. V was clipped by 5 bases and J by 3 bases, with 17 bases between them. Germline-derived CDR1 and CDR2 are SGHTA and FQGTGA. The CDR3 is CASSLSSGTGYEQYF. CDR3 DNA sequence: TGTGCCAGCAGCCTCTCGTCCGGGACTGGCTACGAGCAGTACTTC.

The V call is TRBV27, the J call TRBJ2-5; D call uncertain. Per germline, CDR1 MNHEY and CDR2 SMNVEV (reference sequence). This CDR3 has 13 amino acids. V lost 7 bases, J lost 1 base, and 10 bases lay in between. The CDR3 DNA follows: TGTGCCAGCATAGATGAGAGCCAAGAGACCCAGTACTTC. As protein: CASIDESQETQYF.